These 17 T cell receptor beta chains came from one sample sequenced in a study of cytomegalovirus exposure and HLA in healthy donors. PCR was performed using 60 Vbeta and 13 Jbeta primers. TCRdb's copy holds only in-frame clones and misses some; the assay was immunoSEQ multiplex PCR. The top ten hold around 3.1% of the sample, which has 90,000 to 120,000 clones, 70% to 80% seen once. Source material: PBMCs. The receptors were sampled from a woman aged 40 to 50 in good health and CMV-seronegative.

This clone was found once. The V gene is TRBV5-4, the J gene TRBJ2-5, with 9 nucleotides matching TRBD2. The J call may be mistaken, given a closer DNA end match to TRBJ2-7. CDR3 length: 14 residues. The V gene's germline CDR1 is SGHNT and CDR2 YYREEE (reference sequence). CDR3 sequence (DNA): TGTGCCAGCAGCTCAGGACTAGCGCCCTACGAGCAGTACTTC. This translates into CASSSGLAPYEQYF.

This chain uses TRBV29-1 with TRBJ2-3, with D hard to call. Germline V CDR1 and CDR2: SQVTM, ANQGSEA. The CDR3 length is 13 residues. The germline V and J ends were trimmed by 3 bases and 4 bases, with 11 bases remaining between them. The CDR3 nucleotides read TGCAGCGTTGATAAGGCTGGAGCAGATACGCAGTATTTT. Translating it yields CSVDKAGADTQYF.

This chain uses TRBV5-6 with TRBJ2-5; 8 bases fit TRBD2. Germline loops: CDR1 SGHDT, CDR2 YYEEEE. This CDR3 contains 14 residues. The junction had 4 bases not matched to a gene; V was cut back by 4 bases and J by 2 bases. The CDR3 nucleotides read TGTGCCAGCAGCCAGGCGGGAGGTCAAGAGACCCAGTACTTC. This codes for CASSQAGGQETQYF.

This chain connects TRBV18 to TRBJ1-3; tentative D call: TRBD1 (6 bases). The length of the CDR3 is 15 residues. Trimming removed 3 bases from V and 2 bases from J, with 11 bases in between. Germline lookup yields CDR1 KGHSH and CDR2 LQKENI. DNA for the CDR3: TGTGCCAGCTCACCCCAGGGGCTTACTGGAAACACCATATATTTT. Its translation is CASSPQGLTGNTIYF. Full variable domain (missing parts from reference TRBV18 and TRBJ1-3): NAGVMQNPRHLVRRRGQEARLRCSPMKGHSHVYWYRQLPEEGLKFMVYLQKENIIDESGMPKERFSAEFPKEGPSILRIQQVVRGDSAAYFCASSPQGLTGNTIYFGEGSWLTVV.

The rearrangement uses TRBV28 and TRBJ2-5, with D perhaps matching TRBD1 (6 bases). The length of the CDR3 is 14 residues. Trimming stripped 6 bases from V and 5 bases from J, with 16 bases between. Germline loops: CDR1 MDHEN, CDR2 SYDVKM. DNA of the CDR3: TGTGCCAGCAGGAATCAACAGGGAGAGGAGACCCAGTACTTC. This translates into CASRNQQGEETQYF.

The genes are TRBV6-5 and TRBJ1-1; perhaps TRBD1 as D (6 bases). The V and J ends lost 6 bases and 3 bases respectively, with 11 bases between them. The CDR3 totals 13 residues. The germline V gene has CDR1 MNHEY and CDR2 SVGAGI. The chain's CDR3 is CASRGGQYTEAFF. CDR3 DNA: TGTGCCAGCAGGGGTGGACAGTACACTGAAGCTTTCTTT.

The chain carries TRBV7-2 and TRBJ1-3; a possible D gene is TRBD1 (5 bases). The CDR3 consists of 14 residues. Trimming removed 4 bases from V and 3 bases from J, with 10 bases in between. Germline-derived CDR1 and CDR2 are SGHTA and FQGNSA. In DNA, the CDR3 is TGTGCCAGCAGCTCCAGGGTTAGTGGAAACACCATATATTTT. This encodes CASSSRVSGNTIYF.

The rearrangement uses TRBV13 and TRBJ2-5; D gene unclear. Trimming removed 3 bases from V and 5 bases from J, with 4 bases in between. Germline CDR1 reads PRHDT; CDR2 reads FYEKMQ (reference sequence). The CDR3 has 11 residues. DNA of the CDR3: TGTGCCAGCAGCTTCAGGGAGACCCAGTACTTC. This sequence encodes CASSFRETQYF.

The rearrangement uses TRBV28 and TRBJ2-2; 12 bases line up with TRBD2. With V trimmed by 6 bases and J by 1 base, 3 bases remained unmatched. Germline-derived CDR1 and CDR2 are MDHEN and SYDVKM. This CDR3 contains 16 residues. CDR3 nucleotides: TGTGCCAGCAGGACTAGCGGGAGAGAGAACACCGGGGAGCTGTTTTTT. The encoded protein is CASRTSGRENTGELFF. Filled out from reference TRBV28 and TRBJ2-2, the complete variable domain reads DVKVTQSSRYLVKRTGEKVFLECVQDMDHENMFWYRQDPGLGLRLIYFSYDVKMKEKGDIPEGYSVSREKKERFSLILESASTNQTSMYLCASRTSGRENTGELFFGEGSRLTVL.

This clone was recorded a few times. The J gene is TRBJ2-6, the V gene TRBV18, with 10 bases aligning to TRBD1. The germline V gene encodes CDR1 KGHSH and CDR2 LQKENI. CDR3 length: 17 residues. J was trimmed by 1 base and V by 6 bases; bases with no gene match: 6. CDR3 DNA sequence: TGTGCCAGCTCCCAGGACAGGGGGGCATCTGGGGCCAACGTCCTGACTTTC. Encoded protein: CASSQDRGASGANVLTF.

The chain carries TRBV19 and TRBJ1-5, with 7 nucleotides matching TRBD1. The CDR3 is 14 amino acids. CDR1 is LNHDA and CDR2 is SQIVND in the germline V gene (reference sequence). V shed 4 bases and J 4 bases; nucleotides not matched to a gene: 4. The DNA of the CDR3 is TGTGCCAGTAGTAAGGGACAGAAAAATCAGCCCCAGCATTTT. Its protein product is CASSKGQKNQPQHF.

The rearrangement joins TRBV4-3 to TRBJ2-5, with TRBD2 matching over 7 bases. The germline CDR1 and CDR2 sequences are LGHNA and YSLEER. The CDR3 is 16 amino acids. J lost 6 bases, V lost 0 bases, and 10 bases had no gene match. CDR3 DNA sequence: TGCGCCAGCAGCCAAGATCTCGGCGGGGGAACCCAGACCCAGTACTTC. This codes for CASSQDLGGGTQTQYF.

V gene TRBV28 combines with J gene TRBJ2-1, with D unclear. Germline lookup yields CDR1 MDHEN and CDR2 SYDVKM. This CDR3 spans 17 amino acids. Deletions cut 5 bases from V and 7 bases from J, with 24 bases between. The CDR3 sequence is CASSHPSGIAADNEQFF. In nucleotides, the CDR3 is TGTGCCAGCAGTCACCCCTCGGGTATCGCTGCCGATAATGAGCAGTTCTTC.

V and J are TRBV7-6 and TRBJ2-3; no definite D call. The CDR3 has 15 amino acids. V shed 1 base and J shed 2 bases, with 10 bases lying between them. CDR1 is SGHVS, CDR2 FNYEAQ, per germline. For the CDR3, the DNA is TGTGCCAGCAGCTTAGGCAACTCCCCCACAGATACGCAGTATTTT. Translation gives CASSLGNSPTDTQYF.

The chain uses TRBV4-2 and TRBJ2-3; 7 bases are shared with TRBD2. V gave up 5 bases and J gave up 2 bases; unmatched junction bases: 13. This CDR3 contains 17 residues. In germline, CDR1 is LGHNA, CDR2 YNFKEQ. The CDR3 sequence is CASSARASGEDTDTQYF. CDR3 sequence (DNA): TGTGCCAGCAGCGCCAGGGCGAGCGGGGAAGACACAGATACGCAGTATTTT.

To note about this clone: Other DNA sequences in the sample encode the same CDR3. This chain connects TRBV13 to TRBJ2-7; possible D gene TRBD1, 5 bases. Trimming shortened V by 5 bases and J by 4 bases, and 9 bases separated the two germline ends. Germline V lookup: CDR1 PRHDT, CDR2 FYEKMQ (reference sequence). The CDR3 consists of 12 residues. The CDR3 region is CASSAQGYEQYF. The DNA of the CDR3 is TGTGCCAGCAGCGCGCAGGGTTACGAGCAGTACTTC.

This rearrangement joins TRBV10-1 to TRBJ2-1; D is unclear. Looked up from germline, CDR1 is WNHNN and CDR2 is SYGVQD (reference sequence). Trimming removed 1 base at V and 5 bases at J, with 6 bases between. CDR3 length: 13 amino acids. CDR3 nucleotides: TGCGCCAGCAGTGAGTTAGTGAACAATGAGCAGTTCTTC. It yields the protein CASSELVNNEQFF.